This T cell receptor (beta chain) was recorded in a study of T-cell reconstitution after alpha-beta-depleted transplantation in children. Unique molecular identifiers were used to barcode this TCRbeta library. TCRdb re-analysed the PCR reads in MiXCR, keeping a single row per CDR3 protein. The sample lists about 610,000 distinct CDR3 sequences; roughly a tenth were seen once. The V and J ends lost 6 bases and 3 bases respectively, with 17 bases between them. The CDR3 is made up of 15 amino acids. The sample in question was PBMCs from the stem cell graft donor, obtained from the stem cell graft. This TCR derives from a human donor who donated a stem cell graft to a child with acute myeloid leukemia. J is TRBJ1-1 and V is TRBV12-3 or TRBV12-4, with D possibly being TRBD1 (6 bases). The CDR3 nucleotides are TGTGCCAGCAGCAAATTACAGGGACGGGACACTGAAGCTTTCTTT. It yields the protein CASSKLQGRDTEAFF.